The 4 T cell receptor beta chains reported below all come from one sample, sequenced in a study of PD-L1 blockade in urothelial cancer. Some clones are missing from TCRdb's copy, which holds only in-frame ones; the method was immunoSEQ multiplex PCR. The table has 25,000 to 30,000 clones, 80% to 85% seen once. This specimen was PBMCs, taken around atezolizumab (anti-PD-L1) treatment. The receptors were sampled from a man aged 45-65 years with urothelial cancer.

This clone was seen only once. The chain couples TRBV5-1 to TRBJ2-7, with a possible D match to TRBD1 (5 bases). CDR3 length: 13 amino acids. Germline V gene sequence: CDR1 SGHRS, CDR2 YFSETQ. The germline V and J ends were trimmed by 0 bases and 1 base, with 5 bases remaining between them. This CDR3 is CASSLDRSYEQYV. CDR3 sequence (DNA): TGCGCCAGCAGCTTGGACAGGTCCTACGAGCAGTACGTC.

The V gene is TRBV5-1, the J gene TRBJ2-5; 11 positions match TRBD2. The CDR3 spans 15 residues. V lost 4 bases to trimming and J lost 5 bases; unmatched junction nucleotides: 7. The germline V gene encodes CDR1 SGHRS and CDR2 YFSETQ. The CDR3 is CASSGSGGAGETQYF. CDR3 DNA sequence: TGCGCCAGCAGCGGTAGCGGGGGGGCCGGGGAGACCCAGTACTTC.

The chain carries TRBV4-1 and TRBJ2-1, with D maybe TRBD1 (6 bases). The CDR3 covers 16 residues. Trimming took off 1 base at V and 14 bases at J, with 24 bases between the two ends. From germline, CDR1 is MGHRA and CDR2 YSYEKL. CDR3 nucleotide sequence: TGCGCCAGCAGCCAAGCCCCCCTCGGACAGTGGGGTAATGAGTTCTTC. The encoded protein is CASSQAPLGQWGNEFF.

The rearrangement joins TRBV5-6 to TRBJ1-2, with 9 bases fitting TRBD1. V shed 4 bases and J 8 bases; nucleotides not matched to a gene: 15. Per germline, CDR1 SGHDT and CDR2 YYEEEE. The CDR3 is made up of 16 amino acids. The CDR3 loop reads CASSEGQGYTTRGYTF. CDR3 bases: TGTGCCAGCAGCGAGGGACAGGGCTACACCACGAGAGGCTACACCTTC.